The next 23 T cell receptor beta chains were all read from a single sample in a study of cytomegalovirus exposure and HLA in healthy donors. The PCR ran on 60 Vbeta and 13 Jbeta primers. Profiling relied on immunoSEQ multiplex PCR, and the TCRdb table lists in-frame clones only, not all of them. The sample has about 84,000 clones, around 78% seen once; the top ten hold around 2.6%. Material: PBMCs. The receptors here all came from a male donor in good health and CMV-seropositive.

The rearrangement uses TRBV27 and TRBJ2-7; 9 nucleotides agree with TRBD1. CDR3 length equals 14 residues. V trimming: 3 bases; J trimming: 3 bases; junction bases outside the gene matches: 3. Germline assignment: CDR1 MNHEY and CDR2 SMNVEV (reference sequence). The CDR3: CASSFEGQGYEQYF. The DNA for the CDR3 is TGTGCCAGCAGTTTCGAGGGACAGGGCTACGAGCAGTACTTC.

The chain employs TRBV7-3 and TRBJ2-1, with 8 positions matching TRBD2. Trimming removed 4 bases from V and 9 bases from J; junction bases left unmatched: 8. Looked up from germline, CDR1 is SGHTA and CDR2 is FQGTGA. The CDR3 spans 14 residues. Here the CDR3 reads CASSSGLGKGEQFF. CDR3 DNA sequence: TGTGCCAGCAGCTCGGGACTAGGAAAGGGTGAGCAGTTCTTC.

This clone came up a few times. V is TRBV28 and J is TRBJ1-5; tentatively, D is TRBD1 (6 bases). The CDR3 is made up of 16 amino acids. Deletions cut 2 bases from V and 4 bases from J, with 15 bases between. The germline CDR1 and CDR2 sequences are MDHEN and SYDVKM. The CDR3 is CASSLTGRYFNQPQHF. As DNA, the CDR3 is TGTGCCAGCAGTTTAACAGGGCGCTATTTTAATCAGCCCCAGCATTTT.

V is TRBV6-5 and J is TRBJ1-2; D unresolved. Per the germline V gene, CDR1 is MNHEY and CDR2 is SVGAGI. The V end lost 6 bases, the J end lost 6 bases, and 11 bases lay between the germline ends. The length of the CDR3 is 12 residues. The CDR3 spells CASRTQFDGYTF. CDR3 DNA: TGTGCCAGCAGAACACAGTTTGATGGCTACACCTTC.

The J gene is TRBJ1-1, the V gene TRBV12-5; D unclear. V lost 7 bases, J lost 1 base, and 10 bases lay in between. From germline, CDR1 is LGHNT and CDR2 FRNRAP. The CDR3 contains 13 residues. CDR3 region: CASAKNRNTEAFF. The CDR3 DNA reads as TGTGCTAGTGCCAAGAACAGGAACACTGAAGCTTTCTTT.

About this clone itself: The junction and the germline gene differ at one end; a read error may be behind it. The chain carries TRBV7-6 and TRBJ2-1; 7 bases are shared with TRBD2. The CDR3 is 17 residues long. The germline V gene has CDR1 SGHVS and CDR2 FNYEAQ. The CDR3 here is CASSLDIQSPSGAQKVF. The CDR3 nucleotides are TGTGCCAGCAGCCTTGACATCCAGAGCCCTAGCGGAGCTCAGAAGGTCTTC. Full variable domain (rest looked up from reference TRBV7-6 and TRBJ2-1): GAGVSQSPRYKVTKRGQDVALRCDPISGHVSLYWYRQALGQGPEFLTYFNYEAQQDKSGLPNDRFSAERPEGSISTLTIQRTEQRDSAMYRCASSLDIQSPSGAQKVFGPGTRLTVL.

The chain recombines TRBV11-3 with TRBJ2-5, with D perhaps matching TRBD2 (7 bases). CDR3 size: 16 residues. CDR1 SGHNT and CDR2 YENEEA come from the germline V gene. V was trimmed by 5 bases and J by 7 bases, leaving 23 bases between them. CDR3 amino acids: CASSPLPGGPRWTQYF. CDR3 coding DNA: TGTGCCAGCAGCCCTCTGCCGGGGGGCCCCCGTTGGACCCAGTACTTC.

The chain couples TRBV29-1 to TRBJ2-1; 15 bases fit TRBD2. With V trimmed by 6 bases and J by 9 bases, 15 bases remained unmatched. CDR1 and CDR2 from the germline V gene are SQVTM and ANQGSEA. The CDR3 sequence is 17 residues long. The DNA of the CDR3 is TGCAGCGTGAAGGGGTTTGGGACTAGCGGGAGGCGCGGTGAGCAGTTCTTC. The encoded protein is CSVKGFGTSGRRGEQFF.

The rearrangement uses TRBV4-1 and TRBJ2-2, with TRBD2 matching 7 bases. Trimming removed 0 bases from V and 5 bases from J; junction bases left unmatched: 9. CDR1 and CDR2 (germline): MGHRA, YSYEKL. CDR3 length: 17 amino acids. The CDR3 coding sequence is TGCGCCAGCAGCCAAGATCTTGGCGGGAGAAGAACCGGGGAGCTGTTTTTT. Translation gives CASSQDLGGRRTGELFF.

The CDR3 coding sequence is TGTGCCAGCAGCGCGGGACTAGCGGGAGTCGAGCAGTTCTTC. It specifies CASSAGLAGVEQFF. The chain has TRBV7-6 and TRBJ2-1; TRBD2 matches at 14 bases. Germline CDR1 reads SGHVS; CDR2 reads FNYEAQ. Losses at the gene ends were 5 bases for V and 10 bases for J; bases not matched to a gene: 4. The CDR3 covers 14 residues.

The chain joins TRBV7-9 to TRBJ2-1, with 13 bases aligning to TRBD2. J gave up 8 bases and V 4 bases, and 8 bases lay outside the gene matches. Germline V CDR1 and CDR2: SEHNR, FQNEAQ (reference sequence). The CDR3 runs 16 residues. CDR3 residues: CASSSLRTSGRDEQFF. DNA for the CDR3: TGTGCCAGCAGCTCCCTGAGGACTAGCGGGAGAGATGAGCAGTTCTTC.

The rearrangement links TRBV5-1 to TRBJ2-1, with D perhaps TRBD2 (6 bases). The CDR3 length is 15 residues. Germline V gene lookup returns CDR1 SGHRS and CDR2 YFSETQ. Trimming removed 1 base at V and 4 bases at J, with 12 bases between. The CDR3 nucleotides read TGCGCCAGCAGCTTGCAGGGAGGAAATTACAATGAGCAGTTCTTC. Translation gives CASSLQGGNYNEQFF. The full variable domain, its missing parts supplied by reference TRBV5-1 and TRBJ2-1, is KAGVTQTPRYLIKTRGQQVTLSCSPISGHRSVSWYQQTPGQGLQFLFEYFSETQRNKGNFPGRFSGRQFSNSRSEMNVSTLELGDSALYLCASSLQGGNYNEQFFGPGTRLTVL.

V and J are TRBV7-9 and TRBJ1-2; D ambiguous. Germline CDR1 is SEHNR and CDR2 is FQNEAQ (reference sequence). This CDR3 has 18 amino acids. With 4 bases removed from V and 5 bases from J, the gap between germline ends came to 26 bases. The CDR3 here is CASSSQNRGIPPFYGYTF. Here the CDR3 DNA reads TGTGCCAGCAGCTCCCAGAACCGAGGGATCCCCCCTTTTTATGGCTACACCTTC.

This chain connects TRBV4-1 to TRBJ2-2, with D possibly TRBD2 on 7 matching bases. V lost 2 bases to trimming and J lost 4 bases, with 23 bases between them. The length of the CDR3 is 19 residues. Germline V gene data show CDR1 as MGHRA and CDR2 as YSYEKL. CDR3 in amino acids: CASSQRGAPGPTFTGELFF. CDR3 in DNA: TGCGCCAGCAGCCAACGGGGGGCACCGGGACCCACCTTCACCGGGGAGCTGTTTTTT.

The table lists this clone with a count of one. The V gene is TRBV7-9, the J gene TRBJ2-3; 7 nucleotides match TRBD2. Losses at the gene ends were 3 bases for V and 3 bases for J; bases not matched to a gene: 6. This CDR3 is built from 15 residues. The germline gives CDR1 SEHNR, CDR2 FQNEAQ (reference sequence). The CDR3 is CASSFWTSLTDTQYF. The CDR3, as DNA: TGTGCCAGCAGCTTTTGGACTAGTTTAACAGATACGCAGTATTTT.

This chain joins TRBV14 and TRBJ1-2, with 7 positions matching TRBD1. V lost 1 base, J lost 6 bases, and 8 bases stayed unmatched. CDR1 SGHDN and CDR2 FVKESK come from the germline V gene. This CDR3 is 15 amino acids long. CDR3 nucleotide sequence: TGTGCCAGCAGCCAAGGCCGGGACAGTCCAAATGGCTACACCTTC. This sequence encodes CASSQGRDSPNGYTF.

This clone appeared once. The chain combines TRBV5-4 with TRBJ1-2; the match to TRBD1 covers 8 bases. CDR3 length: 15 amino acids. The trim removed 0 bases at V and 7 bases at J, leaving 8 bases unmatched. Looked up from germline, CDR1 is SGHNT and CDR2 is YYREEE (reference sequence). This chain's CDR3 is CASSLEPGGAFGYTF. As DNA, the CDR3 is TGTGCCAGCAGCTTGGAACCAGGGGGCGCATTTGGCTACACCTTC. The full variable domain, in which reference TRBV5-4 and TRBJ1-2 provide the parts outside the CDR3, is ETGVTQSPTHLIKTRGQQVTLRCSSQSGHNTVSWYQQALGQGPQFIFQYYREEENGRGNFPPRFSGLQFPNYSSELNVNALELDDSALYLCASSLEPGGAFGYTFGSGTRLTVV.

This clone was seen a single time. The rearrangement uses TRBV7-2 and TRBJ2-3; TRBD1 might be the D (5 bases). Germline V CDR1 and CDR2: SGHTA, FQGNSA. CDR3 size: 15 residues. V lost 6 bases and J 1 base, leaving 14 bases between the germline ends. The CDR3 nucleotides are TGTGCCAGCAGGGTCGACAGCATCCGCACAGATACGCAGTATTTT. The encoded protein is CASRVDSIRTDTQYF.

This clone was counted only a few times. The chain joins TRBV5-1 to TRBJ1-2; TRBD1 matches 10 bases. There are 14 residues in the CDR3. Germline CDR1 is SGHRS and CDR2 is YFSETQ. V dropped 1 base and J dropped 6; count of bases not matched to a gene: 3. The chain's CDR3 is CASSLPGQGNGYTF. CDR3 nucleotides: TGCGCCAGCAGCTTGCCGGGACAGGGGAATGGCTACACCTTC.

The V and J genes are TRBV6-1 and TRBJ2-7; 10 bases line up with TRBD2. This CDR3 contains 18 residues. The V and J ends lost 2 bases and 3 bases, in that order; junction bases with no gene match: 13. The germline V gene has CDR1 MNHNS and CDR2 SASEGT. The CDR3 loop is CASSERGLAGAIGYEQYF. The CDR3 DNA reads as TGTGCCAGCAGTGAAAGGGGTCTAGCGGGAGCCATTGGCTACGAGCAGTACTTC.

This chain links TRBV19 with TRBJ1-2, with D hard to call. This CDR3 region has 15 residues. Germline V CDR1 and CDR2: LNHDA, SQIVND (reference sequence). Trimming removed 0 bases from V and 7 bases from J, with 15 bases in between. The CDR3 here is CASSIDRLDLGGYTF. The CDR3 nucleotides are TGTGCCAGTAGTATAGATCGTCTCGACTTGGGTGGCTACACCTTC.

The chain carries TRBV9 and TRBJ2-7; TRBD2 agrees at 9 bases. The CDR3 covers 16 residues. CDR1 SGDLS and CDR2 YYNGEE come from the germline V gene. Germline trimming cut 0 bases from V and 6 bases from J; bases unmatched to any gene: 10. The CDR3 protein is CASSVEGLAGLGEQYF. CDR3 in DNA: TGTGCCAGCAGCGTAGAGGGGCTAGCGGGATTGGGCGAGCAGTACTTC.

The chain joins TRBV9 to TRBJ1-1; TRBD1 matches at 8 bases. V shed 3 bases and J 10 bases; nucleotides not matched to a gene: 5. The CDR3 is made up of 12 amino acids. Looked up from germline, CDR1 is SGDLS and CDR2 is YYNGEE. This chain's CDR3 is CASSAETGAAFF. Here the CDR3 DNA reads TGTGCCAGCAGCGCCGAGACAGGGGCAGCTTTCTTT.